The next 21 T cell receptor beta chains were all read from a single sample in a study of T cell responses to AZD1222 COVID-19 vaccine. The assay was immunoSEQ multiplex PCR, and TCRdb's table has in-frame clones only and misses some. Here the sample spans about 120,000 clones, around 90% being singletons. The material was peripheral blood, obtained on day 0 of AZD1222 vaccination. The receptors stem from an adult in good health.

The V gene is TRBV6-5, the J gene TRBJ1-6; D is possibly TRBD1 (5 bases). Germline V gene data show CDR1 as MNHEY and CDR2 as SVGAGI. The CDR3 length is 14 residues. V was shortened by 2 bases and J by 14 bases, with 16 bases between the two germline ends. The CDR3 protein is CASSYGGSAAALHF. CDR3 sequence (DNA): TGTGCCAGCAGTTACGGGGGATCCGCCGCGGCCCTCCACTTT.

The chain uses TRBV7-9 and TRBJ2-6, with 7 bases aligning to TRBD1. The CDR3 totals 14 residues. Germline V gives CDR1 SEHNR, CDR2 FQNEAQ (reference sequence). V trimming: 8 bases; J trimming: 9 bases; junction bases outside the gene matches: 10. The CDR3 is CASLRTGSGNVLTF. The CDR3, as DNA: TGTGCCAGCTTAAGGACAGGAAGTGGCAACGTCCTGACTTTC.

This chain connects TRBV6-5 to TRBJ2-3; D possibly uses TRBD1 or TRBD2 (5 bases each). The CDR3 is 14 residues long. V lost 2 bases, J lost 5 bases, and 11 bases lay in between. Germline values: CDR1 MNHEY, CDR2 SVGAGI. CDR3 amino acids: CASSYELGEDTQYF. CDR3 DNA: TGTGCCAGCAGTTACGAACTAGGGGAAGATACGCAGTATTTT.

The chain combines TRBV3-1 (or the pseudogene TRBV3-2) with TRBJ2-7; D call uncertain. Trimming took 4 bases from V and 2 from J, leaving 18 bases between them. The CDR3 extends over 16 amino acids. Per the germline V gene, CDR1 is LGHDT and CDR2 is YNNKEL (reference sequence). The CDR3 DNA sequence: TGTGCCAGCAGCCCCGCACCTCATAAACCTACCTACGAGCAGTACTTC. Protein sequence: CASSPAPHKPTYEQYF.

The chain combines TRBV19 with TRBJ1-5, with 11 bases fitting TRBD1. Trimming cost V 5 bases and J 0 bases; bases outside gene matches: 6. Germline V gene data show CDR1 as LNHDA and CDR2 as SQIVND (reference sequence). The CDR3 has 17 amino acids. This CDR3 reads CASSSDRGLYSNQPQHF. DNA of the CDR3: TGTGCCAGTAGTTCGGACAGGGGGCTGTATAGCAATCAGCCCCAGCATTTT.

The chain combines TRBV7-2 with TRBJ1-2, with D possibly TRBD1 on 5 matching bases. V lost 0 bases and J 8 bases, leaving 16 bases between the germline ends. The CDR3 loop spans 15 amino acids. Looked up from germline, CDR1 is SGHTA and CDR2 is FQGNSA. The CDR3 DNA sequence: TGTGCCAGCAGCTTAGCGGGGGTAAGGAATCACGGCTACACCTTC. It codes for CASSLAGVRNHGYTF. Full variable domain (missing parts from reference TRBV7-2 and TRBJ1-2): GAGVSQSPSNKVTEKGKDVELRCDPISGHTALYWYRQSLGQGLEFLIYFQGNSAPDKSGLPSDRFSAERTGGSVSTLTIQRTQQEDSAVYLCASSLAGVRNHGYTFGSGTRLTVV.

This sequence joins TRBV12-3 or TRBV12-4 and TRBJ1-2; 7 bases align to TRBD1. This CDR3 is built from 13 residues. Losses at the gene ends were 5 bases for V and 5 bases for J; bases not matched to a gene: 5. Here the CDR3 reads CASSRGQTYGYTF. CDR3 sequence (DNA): TGTGCCAGCAGTCGGGGACAGACTTATGGCTACACCTTC.

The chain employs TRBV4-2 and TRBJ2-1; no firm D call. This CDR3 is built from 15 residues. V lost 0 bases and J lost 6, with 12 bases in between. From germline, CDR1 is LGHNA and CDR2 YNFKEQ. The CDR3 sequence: CASSQEGRWGNEQFF. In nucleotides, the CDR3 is TGTGCCAGCAGCCAAGAGGGAAGGTGGGGCAATGAGCAGTTCTTC.

CDR3 coding DNA: TGTGCCAGCAGCCTTAGCGGGGGGGCCACAGATACGCAGTATTTT. Translated, it gives CASSLSGGATDTQYF. This chain uses TRBV7-9 with TRBJ2-3; 11 bases agree with TRBD2. The CDR3 is 15 residues long. V dropped 5 bases and J dropped 2; count of bases not matched to a gene: 3. The germline CDR1 and CDR2 sequences are SEHNR and FQNEAQ (reference sequence). Drawing the rest from reference TRBV7-9 and TRBJ2-3, the complete variable domain is DTGVSQNPRHKITKRGQNVTFRCDPISEHNRLYWYRQTLGQGPEFLTYFQNEAQLEKSRLLSDRFSAERPKGSFSTLEIQRTEQGDSAMYLCASSLSGGATDTQYFGPGTRLTVL.

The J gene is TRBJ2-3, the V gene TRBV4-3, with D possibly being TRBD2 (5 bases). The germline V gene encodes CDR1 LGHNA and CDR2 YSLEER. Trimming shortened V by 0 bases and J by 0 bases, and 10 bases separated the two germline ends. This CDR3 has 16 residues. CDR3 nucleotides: TGCGCCAGCAGCCAAGACCGATGGACTAGCACAGATACGCAGTATTTT. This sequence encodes CASSQDRWTSTDTQYF.

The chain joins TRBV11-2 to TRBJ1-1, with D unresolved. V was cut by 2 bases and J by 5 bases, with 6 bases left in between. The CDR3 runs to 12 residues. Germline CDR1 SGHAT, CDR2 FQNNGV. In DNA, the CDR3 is TGTGCCAGCAGCTTACAATTGACTGAAGCTTTCTTT. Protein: CASSLQLTEAFF. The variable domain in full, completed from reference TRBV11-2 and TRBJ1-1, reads EAGVAQSPRYKIIEKRQSVAFWCNPISGHATLYWYQQILGQGPKLLIQFQNNGVVDDSQLPKDRFSAERLKGVDSTLKIQPAKLEDSAVYLCASSLQLTEAFFGQGTRLTVV.

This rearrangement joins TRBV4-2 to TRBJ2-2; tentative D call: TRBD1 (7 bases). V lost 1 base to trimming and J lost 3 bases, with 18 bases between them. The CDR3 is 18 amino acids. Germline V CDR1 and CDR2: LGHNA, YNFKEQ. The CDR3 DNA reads TGTGCCAGCAGCCAAGGTCTGCAGGGGGGCCTCGACACCGGGGAGCTGTTTTTT. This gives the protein CASSQGLQGGLDTGELFF.

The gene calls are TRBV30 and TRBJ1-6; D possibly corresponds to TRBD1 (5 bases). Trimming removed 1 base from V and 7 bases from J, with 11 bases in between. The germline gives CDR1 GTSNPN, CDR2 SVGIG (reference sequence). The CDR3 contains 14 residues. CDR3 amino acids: CAWSARGRNSPLHF. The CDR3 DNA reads TGTGCCTGGAGTGCTCGGGGCAGAAATTCACCCCTCCACTTT.

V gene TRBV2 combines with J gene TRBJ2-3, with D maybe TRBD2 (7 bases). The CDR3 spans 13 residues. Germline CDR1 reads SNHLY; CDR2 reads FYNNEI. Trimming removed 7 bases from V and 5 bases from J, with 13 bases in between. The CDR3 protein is CASTWGGLDTQYF. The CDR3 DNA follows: TGTGCCAGCACTTGGGGGGGGCTAGATACGCAGTATTTT.

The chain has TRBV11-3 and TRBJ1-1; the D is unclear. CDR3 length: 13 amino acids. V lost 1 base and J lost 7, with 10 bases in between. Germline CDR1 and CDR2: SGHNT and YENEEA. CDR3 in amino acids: CASSLGTENEAFF. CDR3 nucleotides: TGTGCCAGCAGCTTAGGGACGGAGAATGAAGCTTTCTTT.

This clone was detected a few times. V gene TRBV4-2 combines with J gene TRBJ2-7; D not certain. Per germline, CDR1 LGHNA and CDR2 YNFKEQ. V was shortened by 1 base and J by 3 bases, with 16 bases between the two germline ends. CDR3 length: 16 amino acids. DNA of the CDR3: TGTGCCAGCAGCCAAGCGGGCACAGAGGCTCTCTACGAGCAGTACTTC. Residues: CASSQAGTEALYEQYF.

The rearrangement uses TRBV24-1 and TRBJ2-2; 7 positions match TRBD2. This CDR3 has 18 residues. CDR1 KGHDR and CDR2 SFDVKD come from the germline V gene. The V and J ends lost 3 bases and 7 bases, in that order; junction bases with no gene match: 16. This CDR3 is CATSDRPSGGSVYGELFF. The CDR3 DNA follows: TGTGCCACCAGTGATCGCCCAAGCGGCGGGAGCGTCTACGGGGAGCTGTTTTTT.

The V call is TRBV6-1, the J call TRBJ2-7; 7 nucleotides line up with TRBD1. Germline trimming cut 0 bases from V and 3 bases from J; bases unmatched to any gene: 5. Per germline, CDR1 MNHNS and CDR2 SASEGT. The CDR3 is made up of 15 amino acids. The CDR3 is CASSEAIRGHYEQYF. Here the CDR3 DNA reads TGTGCCAGCAGTGAAGCCATAAGGGGGCACTACGAGCAGTACTTC.

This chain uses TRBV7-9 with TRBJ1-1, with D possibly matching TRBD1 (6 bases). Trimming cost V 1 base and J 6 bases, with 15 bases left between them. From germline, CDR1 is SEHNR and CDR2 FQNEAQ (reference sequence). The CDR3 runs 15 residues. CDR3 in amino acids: CASSLEQGSGAEAFF. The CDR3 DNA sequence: TGTGCCAGCAGCTTAGAACAGGGTAGTGGGGCTGAAGCTTTCTTT.

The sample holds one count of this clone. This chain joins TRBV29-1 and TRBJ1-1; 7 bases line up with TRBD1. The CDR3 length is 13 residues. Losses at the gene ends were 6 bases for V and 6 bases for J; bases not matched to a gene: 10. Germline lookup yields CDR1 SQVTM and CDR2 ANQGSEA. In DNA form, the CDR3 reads TGCAGCGTCCTACAGGGGTTCTTCGCTGAAGCTTTCTTT. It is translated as CSVLQGFFAEAFF.

CDR3 in amino acids: CASSALRQGDTDTQYF. In nucleotides, the CDR3 is TGTGCCAGTAGTGCCCTTCGACAGGGTGACACAGATACGCAGTATTTT. The chain uses TRBV19 and TRBJ2-3, with 7 bases that match TRBD1. V shed 5 bases and J 2 bases; nucleotides not matched to a gene: 10. Germline V CDR1 and CDR2: LNHDA, SQIVND (reference sequence). CDR3 length: 16 residues.